This TCR beta chain is drawn from a study of vaccination effects on CD4 cells after COVID-19. Study information: The study obtained samples from a couple of convalescent patients 16 days and one week before vaccination. With 8.5 to 10 ug/ml peptides and around 9.6 IU/ml IL-2, a few million PBMC per well were cultured.

The culture ran for 10 days, and then CD4+ T cells were isolated. According to PCR results, the person was infected with SARS-CoV-2 between March and December 2020. Germline CDR1 SGHNT, CDR2 YYREEE (reference sequence). Trimming cost V 4 bases and J 6 bases; bases outside gene matches: 7. This CDR3 spans 14 amino acids. Sequencing used immunoSEQ multiplex PCR; TCRdb keeps in-frame clones, though not all of them. The table includes more than 60,000 clones, more than 60% detected once. As to this clone: Its specificity is not known.

The sequencing used CD4+ T cells from PBMCs cultured without peptide, collected before COVID-19 vaccination. This receptor was identified in a human donor who had a prior SARS-CoV-2 infection. The genes are TRBV5-4 and TRBJ1-1; 9 bases are a match to TRBD1. The CDR3 bases are TGTGCCAGCAGCGCTGACAGGGGGTCGGCTGAAGCTTTCTTT. Translation: CASSADRGSAEAFF. The whole variable domain, filled in from reference TRBV5-4 and TRBJ1-1, reads ETGVTQSPTHLIKTRGQQVTLRCSSQSGHNTVSWYQQALGQGPQFIFQYYREEENGRGNFPPRFSGLQFPNYSSELNVNALELDDSALYLCASSADRGSAEAFFGQGTRLTVV.